The entry that follows covers one TCR beta chain sequence. 60 Vbeta and 13 Jbeta primers were used in PCR. Assay used: immunoSEQ multiplex PCR; TCRdb lists only in-frame clones, some missing. In the table there are around 63,000 clones, more than 65% of which are singletons. Germline CDR1 and CDR2: SGHDT and YYEEEE. This CDR3 spans 17 amino acids. Between the trimmed V and J ends, which lost 10 bases and 0 bases, there was a span of 20 bases. The record originates from a study of cytomegalovirus exposure and HLA in healthy donors. Sequenced material: PBMCs. The J gene is TRBJ1-6, the V gene TRBV5-6, with unresolved D. This clonotype was obtained from a woman aged 30 to 39 in good health and CMV-seronegative. CDR3 DNA: TGTGCCGGCGGGAGCACAAGGGCGAGCTCCTATAATTCACCCCTCCACTTT. This translates into CAGGSTRASSYNSPLHF.